This T cell receptor beta chain was recorded in a study of T-cell reconstitution after alpha-beta-depleted transplantation in children. Trimming at V came to 4 bases and at J to 4 bases, leaving 6 bases not matched to a gene. The CDR3 is 13 amino acids. Germline loops: CDR1 DFQATT, CDR2 SNEGSKA (reference sequence). This clonotype came up many times. Its antigen is unidentified. For TCRbeta, the library was prepared with unique molecular identifiers. TCRdb reanalysed the PCR reads using MiXCR and keeps one entry per CDR3 protein. The sample consists of some 200,000 distinct CDR3 sequences, about a tenth of them appearing once. Regarding the study as a whole: Several patients had high TCRbeta diversity at day 60; it came from surviving recipient T cells and thymic progenitors. Newly made T cells mostly supplied T-cell counts and diversity one year after transplant.

Sequencing used PBMCs, obtained before TCRalphabeta/CD19-depleted stem cell transplant. The TCR was taken from a child younger than two with acute myeloid leukemia, due to receive a stem cell transplant. The chain has TRBV20-1 and TRBJ2-7, with 8 nucleotides matching TRBD1. The CDR3, as DNA: TGCAGTGCTAACTCGCGACAGGGGTACGAGCAGTACTTC. Its translation: CSANSRQGYEQYF.